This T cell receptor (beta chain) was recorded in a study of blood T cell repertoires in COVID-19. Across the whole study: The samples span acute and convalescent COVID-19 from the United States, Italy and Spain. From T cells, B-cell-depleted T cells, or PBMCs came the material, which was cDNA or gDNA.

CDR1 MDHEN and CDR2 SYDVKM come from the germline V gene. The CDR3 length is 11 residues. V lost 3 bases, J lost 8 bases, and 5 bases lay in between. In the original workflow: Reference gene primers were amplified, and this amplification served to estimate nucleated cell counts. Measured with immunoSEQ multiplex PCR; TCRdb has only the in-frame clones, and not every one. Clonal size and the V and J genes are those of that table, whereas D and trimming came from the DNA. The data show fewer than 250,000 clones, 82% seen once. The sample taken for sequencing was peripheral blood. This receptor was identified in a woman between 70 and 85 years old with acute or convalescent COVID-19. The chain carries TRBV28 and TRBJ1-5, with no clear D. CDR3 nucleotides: TGTGCCAGCAGTTTCCCCGAGCCCCAGCATTTT. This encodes CASSFPEPQHF.